The 28 T cell receptor beta chains reported below all come from one sample, sequenced in a study of blood T cell repertoires in COVID-19 (dated by TCRdb to between 2020 and 2021). The protocol used for the library was the immunoSEQ multiplex PCR assay. Drawn from immuneACCESS, this table holds only the in-frame rearrangements with V and J called that TCRdb kept. Clones are partly lost; checked studies trace under half to an unresolved V gene and leave the rest unexplained. Recorded for this sample are approximately 440,000 clones; around 91% of them occurred a single time. Clones ranked in the top ten supply under 0.7% of the sample. Sequencing was carried out using PBMCs or T cells enriched from blood (not recorded which). These receptors were obtained from a man between 18 and 29 years old who had recovered from COVID-19.

The chain uses TRBV20-1 and TRBJ2-7; D is possibly TRBD2 (5 bases). Germline V gene lookup returns CDR1 DFQATT and CDR2 SNEGSKA (reference sequence). The ends were cut back, 6 bases at V and 3 bases at J, with 9 bases in the middle. The CDR3 runs 11 residues. CDR3 coding DNA: TGCAGTGCGAGACGGGACTACGAGCAGTACTTC. Encoded protein: CSARRDYEQYF.

The genes are TRBV30 and TRBJ2-7, with 12 bases fitting TRBD2. V lost 3 bases and J lost 7; bases outside the gene matches: 4. Germline V CDR1 and CDR2: GTSNPN, SVGIG (reference sequence). The CDR3 sequence is 13 residues long. CDR3 in DNA: TGTGCCTGGAGGACTAGCGGGAGTTCTGAGCAGTACTTC. Its translation: CAWRTSGSSEQYF. Supplemented by reference TRBV30 and TRBJ2-7, the full variable domain reads SQTIHQWPATLVQPVGSPLSLECTVEGTSNPNLYWYRQAAGRGLQLLFYSVGIGQISSEVPQNLSASRPQDRQFILSSKKLLLSDSGFYLCAWRTSGSSEQYFGPGTRLTVT.

This clone was seen only once. The gene calls are TRBV5-1 and TRBJ1-2; 8 positions agree with TRBD1. CDR1 and CDR2 from the germline V gene are SGHRS and YFSETQ. The J segment lost 8 bases and the V segment lost 4 bases, leaving 7 bases of the junction unmatched. There are 13 residues in the CDR3. The CDR3 is CASSPEDRVGYTF. CDR3 DNA: TGCGCCAGCAGCCCTGAGGACAGGGTCGGCTACACCTTC.

J is TRBJ1-2 and V is TRBV10-3, with D possibly matching TRBD1 (5 bases). There are 16 residues in the CDR3. Germline CDR1 is ENHRY and CDR2 is SYGVKD. Trimming removed 0 bases at V and 0 bases at J, with 11 bases between. In DNA form, the CDR3 reads TGTGCCATCAGTGAGTCAGGGCCAGGGACTAACTATGGCTACACCTTC. It codes for CAISESGPGTNYGYTF.

The chain is built from TRBV19 and TRBJ2-7; a weak D match, TRBD1 (6 bases). The V end lost 1 base, the J end lost 1 base, and 11 bases lay between the germline ends. There are 15 residues in the CDR3. Germline CDR1 and CDR2: LNHDA and SQIVND (reference sequence). This CDR3 reads CASSIGAQGSYEQYF. The DNA of the CDR3 is TGTGCCAGTAGTATAGGGGCACAGGGATCCTACGAGCAGTACTTC.

V gene TRBV18 combines with J gene TRBJ1-3; 8 bases fit TRBD1. CDR1 KGHSH and CDR2 LQKENI come from the germline V gene. The length of the CDR3 is 17 residues. Trimming cost V 2 bases and J 7 bases; bases outside gene matches: 13. In DNA, the CDR3 is TGTGCCAGCTCACCATCGCAGCCCGGACAGGGAGGCAACACCATATATTTT. Its protein product is CASSPSQPGQGGNTIYF.

The gene calls are TRBV6-6 and TRBJ2-4; 7 bases agree with TRBD2. The CDR3 sequence is 21 residues long. The V and J ends lost 5 bases and 0 bases, in that order; junction bases with no gene match: 22. Germline V gene sequence: CDR1 MNHNY, CDR2 SVGAGI (reference sequence). CDR3 region: CASSPGRGGLAEPLAKNIQYF. CDR3 DNA: TGTGCCAGCAGTCCAGGGAGGGGAGGGCTAGCGGAGCCTCTAGCCAAAAACATTCAGTACTTC.

The chain has TRBV25-1 and TRBJ1-2, with D maybe TRBD1 (6 bases). This CDR3 has 15 amino acids. V gave up 1 base and J gave up 4 bases, with 13 bases separating them. The germline CDR1 and CDR2 sequences are MGHDK and SYGVNS. The CDR3 coding sequence is TGTGCCAGCAGTGAATGGAACAGGGCGACCTATGGCTACACCTTC. This gives the protein CASSEWNRATYGYTF.

This clone was counted between two and nine times. Written as DNA, the CDR3 is TGTGCCAGCAGTGGATTAATCAGTTCTCTTTCACCCCTCCACTTT. It codes for CASSGLISSLSPLHF. The chain carries TRBV2 and TRBJ1-6; D gene ambiguous. The V gene's germline CDR1 is SNHLY and CDR2 FYNNEI. Deletions cut 4 bases from V and 9 bases from J, with 16 bases between. The CDR3 sequence is 15 residues long.

The V call is TRBV5-1, the J call TRBJ2-1; tentative D call: TRBD2 (6 bases). The ends were cut back, 5 bases at V and 6 bases at J, with 18 bases in the middle. The CDR3 is 15 residues long. CDR1 SGHRS and CDR2 YFSETQ come from the germline V gene. In DNA, the CDR3 is TGCGCCAGCAGTTTCACAACGACTAGTGTCAATGAGCAGTTCTTC. The encoded protein is CASSFTTTSVNEQFF.

The rearrangement joins TRBV28 to TRBJ2-2; D is perhaps TRBD1 (6 bases). This CDR3 contains 13 residues. Trimming removed 6 bases from V and 6 bases from J, with 11 bases in between. Germline assignment: CDR1 MDHEN and CDR2 SYDVKM. The CDR3 is CASRQKGAGELFF. The CDR3 DNA follows: TGTGCCAGCAGGCAAAAGGGGGCCGGGGAGCTGTTTTTT.

The chain recombines TRBV5-1 with TRBJ2-3; D not resolved. The V end was cut by 4 bases, the J end by 2 bases, with 5 bases between. CDR3 length: 12 amino acids. The V gene's germline CDR1 is SGHRS and CDR2 YFSETQ. The CDR3 is CASSLYTDTQYF. For the CDR3, the DNA is TGCGCCAGCAGCCTATACACAGATACGCAGTATTTT.

This sequence joins TRBV28 and TRBJ1-4; 12 bases line up with TRBD1. Germline V gene data show CDR1 as MDHEN and CDR2 as SYDVKM. V shed 7 bases and J 7 bases; nucleotides not matched to a gene: 13. CDR3 size: 17 residues. CDR3 residues: CASILRDRGRLGEKLFF. Here the CDR3 DNA reads TGTGCCAGCATCTTGCGGGACAGGGGGCGCTTGGGTGAAAAACTGTTTTTT.

This sequence joins TRBV30 and TRBJ1-2; D is uncertain. Germline values: CDR1 GTSNPN, CDR2 SVGIG (reference sequence). CDR3 length: 12 residues. The V and J ends lost 5 bases and 3 bases respectively, with 10 bases between them. CDR3: CAWGSEDYGYTF. CDR3 nucleotides: TGTGCCTGGGGAAGTGAGGACTATGGCTACACCTTC.

V is TRBV4-1 and J is TRBJ2-2; possible D gene TRBD1, 5 bases. The V end was cut by 0 bases, the J end by 8 bases, with 19 bases between. This CDR3 is 17 amino acids long. From germline, CDR1 is MGHRA and CDR2 YSYEKL. The CDR3 region has the DNA TGCGCCAGCAGCCAAGATGGGGCCCCCGCAATATCGGGGGAGCTGTTTTTT. Translating it yields CASSQDGAPAISGELFF.

The CDR3 sequence: CASRTKNQPQHF. The CDR3 DNA is TGTGCCAGTAGGACTAAGAATCAGCCCCAGCATTTT. The chain carries TRBV19 and TRBJ1-5; D remains unclear. The CDR3 runs to 12 residues. The germline gives CDR1 LNHDA, CDR2 SQIVND (reference sequence). The V and J ends lost 6 bases and 4 bases respectively, with 7 bases between them.

This sequence joins TRBV2 and TRBJ1-1; D perhaps matches TRBD1 (5 bases). Looked up from germline, CDR1 is SNHLY and CDR2 is FYNNEI. CDR3 length: 14 amino acids. The V gene lost 8 bases and the J gene lost 1 base, with 14 bases spanning the gap. The CDR3 coding sequence is TGTGCCAGCGAGGCAGGGCCACGGAACACTGAAGCTTTCTTT. This translates into CASEAGPRNTEAFF.

The V and J genes are TRBV4-1 and TRBJ2-1; D remains ambiguous. The CDR3 length is 11 residues. From germline, CDR1 is MGHRA and CDR2 YSYEKL. V gave up 1 base and J gave up 7 bases, with 2 bases separating them. This CDR3 is CASSQANEQFF. Here the CDR3 DNA reads TGCGCCAGCAGCCAAGCTAATGAGCAGTTCTTC.

This chain links TRBV30 with TRBJ1-1, with D perhaps matching TRBD1 (5 bases). The CDR3 runs to 14 residues. Germline CDR1 is GTSNPN and CDR2 is SVGIG (reference sequence). Deletions cut 2 bases from V and 1 base from J, with 11 bases between. CDR3 loop: CAWSIGGANTEAFF. CDR3 sequence (DNA): TGTGCCTGGAGTATCGGAGGGGCGAACACTGAAGCTTTCTTT.

The chain couples TRBV29-1 to TRBJ2-2; the match to TRBD2 covers 7 bases. Germline CDR1 and CDR2: SQVTM and ANQGSEA. The CDR3 loop spans 14 amino acids. Losses at the gene ends were 7 bases for V and 2 bases for J; bases not matched to a gene: 7. The CDR3 nucleotides are TGCAGCGCCCGACTAGCCGATAACACCGGGGAGCTGTTTTTT. This encodes CSARLADNTGELFF.

The chain combines TRBV27 with TRBJ2-1; D unresolved. This CDR3 has 13 amino acids. V was trimmed by 4 bases and J by 9 bases, leaving 13 bases between them. Germline CDR1 reads MNHEY; CDR2 reads SMNVEV (reference sequence). DNA for the CDR3: TGTGCCAGCAGTTCCATCCCGAGTGCTGAGCAGTTCTTC. Its protein is CASSSIPSAEQFF.

In its sample, this clone was seen a few times. J is TRBJ1-5 and V is TRBV4-1; no reliable D call. CDR1 and CDR2 from the germline V gene are MGHRA and YSYEKL. The CDR3 runs 14 residues. V shed 5 bases and J shed 2 bases, with 10 bases lying between them. The CDR3 coding sequence is TGCGCCAGCAGCTCCCGTGAGGGCAATCAGCCCCAGCATTTT. Translating gives CASSSREGNQPQHF.

The V call is TRBV7-9, the J call TRBJ2-7; 7 nucleotides match TRBD2. This CDR3 comprises 16 residues. The trim removed 4 bases at V and 4 bases at J, leaving 13 bases unmatched. CDR1 is SEHNR, CDR2 FQNEAQ, per germline (reference sequence). The CDR3 spells CASSSIRRDYKYEQYF. The CDR3 bases are TGTGCCAGCAGCTCAATCCGTAGGGACTATAAATACGAGCAGTACTTC.

This chain uses TRBV4-1 with TRBJ1-1; 7 bases align to TRBD1. The CDR3 extends over 13 amino acids. CDR1 and CDR2 from the germline V gene are MGHRA and YSYEKL. Trimming took 4 bases from V and 7 from J; bases not matched to a gene: 6. The CDR3 region has the DNA TGCGCCAGCAGCCTACGACAGGGCGATGAAGCTTTCTTT. This encodes CASSLRQGDEAFF.

This clone has just a few counts. The V call is TRBV28, the J call TRBJ1-4; D uncertain. The CDR3 runs to 12 residues. Germline V gene data show CDR1 as MDHEN and CDR2 as SYDVKM. Between the trimmed V and J ends, which lost 3 bases and 4 bases, there was a span of 3 bases. CDR3 DNA: TGTGCCAGCAGTTTTATTAATGAAAAACTGTTTTTT. Translating it yields CASSFINEKLFF.

The chain couples TRBV27 to TRBJ1-5; 7 positions match TRBD1. The trim removed 5 bases at V and 2 bases at J, leaving 6 bases unmatched. The CDR3 consists of 15 residues. Per germline, CDR1 MNHEY and CDR2 SMNVEV (reference sequence). As DNA, the CDR3 is TGTGCCAGCAGTCGACAGGGTCTCGGCAATCAGCCCCAGCATTTT. It encodes CASSRQGLGNQPQHF.

The rearrangement uses TRBV18 and TRBJ1-5; tentatively, D is TRBD1 (5 bases). Germline CDR1 and CDR2: KGHSH and LQKENI. Trimming took 3 bases from V and 2 from J, leaving 11 bases between them. The CDR3 is 15 residues long. CDR3 region: CASSPSGSRNQPQHF. Written as DNA, the CDR3 is TGTGCCAGCTCACCCTCAGGGTCTCGCAATCAGCCCCAGCATTTT.

The chain employs TRBV11-2 and TRBJ2-7; D not certain. CDR3 length: 15 amino acids. Trimming removed 5 bases at V and 0 bases at J, with 14 bases between. Germline CDR1 and CDR2: SGHAT and FQNNGV. The CDR3 is CASSLDFGGSYEQYF. CDR3 DNA sequence: TGTGCCAGCAGCCTCGATTTCGGCGGCTCCTACGAGCAGTACTTC. The whole variable domain, remainder taken from reference TRBV11-2 and TRBJ2-7, is EAGVAQSPRYKIIEKRQSVAFWCNPISGHATLYWYQQILGQGPKLLIQFQNNGVVDDSQLPKDRFSAERLKGVDSTLKIQPAKLEDSAVYLCASSLDFGGSYEQYFGPGTRLTVT.